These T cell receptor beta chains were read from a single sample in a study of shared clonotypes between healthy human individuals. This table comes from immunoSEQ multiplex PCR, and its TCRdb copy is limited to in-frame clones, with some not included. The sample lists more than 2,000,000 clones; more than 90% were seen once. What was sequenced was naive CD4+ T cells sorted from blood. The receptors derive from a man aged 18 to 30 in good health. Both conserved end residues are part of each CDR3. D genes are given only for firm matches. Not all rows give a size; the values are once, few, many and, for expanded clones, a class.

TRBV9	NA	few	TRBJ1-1	TGTGCCAGCAGCGTAGAGGCGAAGGGACGGACTGAAGCTTTCTTT	CASSVEAKGRTEAFF
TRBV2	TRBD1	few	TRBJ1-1	TGTGCCAGCAGTACGAGGGGGCGGGACACTGAAGCTTTCTTT	CASSTRGRDTEAFF
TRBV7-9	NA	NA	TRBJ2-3	TGTGCCAGCAGCTTAGGTACAGGGCTGGAGGATACGCAGTATTTT	CASSLGTGLEDTQYF
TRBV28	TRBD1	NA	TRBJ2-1	TGTGCCAGCAGCTCAACCAGACAGGGGGCGACCTACAATGAGCAGTTCTTC	CASSSTRQGATYNEQFF
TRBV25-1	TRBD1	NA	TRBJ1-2	TGTGCCAGACAGGGGGCGAAAGGCTACACCTTC	CARQGAKGYTF
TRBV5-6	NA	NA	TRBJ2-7	TGTGCCAGCAGCTCGAGGTTATCCTACGAGCAGTACTTC	CASSSRLSYEQYF
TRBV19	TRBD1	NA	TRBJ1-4	TGTGCCAGTAGTCTCGACAGGGCGTCTAATGAAAAACTGTTTTTT	CASSLDRASNEKLFF
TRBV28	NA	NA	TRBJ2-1	TGTGCCAGCAGTCGAGGACTGGGGGCACTAGCGCTCTACAATGAGCAGTTCTTC	CASSRGLGALALYNEQFF
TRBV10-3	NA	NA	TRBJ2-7	TGTGCCATCAGTGAGTCCTGGGGAAAGGCGGACGAGCAGTACTTC	CAISESWGKADEQYF
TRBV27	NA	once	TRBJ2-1	TGTGCCAGCAGTTTGACGGGGTCCTACAATGAGCAGTTCTTC	CASSLTGSYNEQFF
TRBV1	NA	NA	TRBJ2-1	TGCACCAGCAGCCCCAAAGACCAAAGGGCGGGGACAGGGGGTAATGAGCAGTTCTTC	CTSSPKDQRAGTGGNEQFF
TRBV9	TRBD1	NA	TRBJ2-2	TGTGCCAGCAGCCTTGGGACAGGCGCGAACACCGGGGAGCTGTTTTTT	CASSLGTGANTGELFF
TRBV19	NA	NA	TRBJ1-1	TGTGCCAGTAGTATAAGGGGAAGGGACGAAGCTTTCTTT	CASSIRGRDEAFF
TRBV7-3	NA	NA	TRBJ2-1	TGTGCCAGCTGCCACAGGGAATCGGTTAATGAGCAGTTCTTC	CASCHRESVNEQFF
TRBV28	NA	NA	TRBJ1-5	TGTGCCAGCAGTTCCGGACATTTTGGAGGCAATCAGCCCCAGCATTTT	CASSSGHFGGNQPQHF
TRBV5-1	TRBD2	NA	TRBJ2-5	TGCGCCAGCAGCCCGCTGGGAGGGGCCCAAGAGACCCAGTACTTC	CASSPLGGAQETQYF
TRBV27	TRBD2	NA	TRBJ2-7	TGTGCCAGCAGTGCTGAGGGACTAGCAGCGGGCCCGCAGTACTTC	CASSAEGLAAGPQYF
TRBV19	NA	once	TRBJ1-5	TGTGCCAGTAGCAACGCACAGGGAAGTCAGCCCCAGCATTTT	CASSNAQGSQPQHF
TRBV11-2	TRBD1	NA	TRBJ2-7	TGTGCCAGCAGCCATTGGGACAGGGGAAGGGCCTACGAGCAGTACTTC	CASSHWDRGRAYEQYF
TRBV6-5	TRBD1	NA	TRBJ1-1	TGTGCCAGCAGTTCCCCGAGCGGCAGGGGGAGGGCTGAAGCTTTCTTT	CASSSPSGRGRAEAFF
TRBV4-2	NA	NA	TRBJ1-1	TGTGCCAGCAGCCAAGATCCTCAAGCATTTGAAGCTTTCTTT	CASSQDPQAFEAFF
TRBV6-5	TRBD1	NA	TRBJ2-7	TGTGCCAGCAGGAGGGGACAGGGCTCCGAGCAGTACTTC	CASRRGQGSEQYF
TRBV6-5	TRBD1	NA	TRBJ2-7	TGTGCCAGCAGTTACGGGACAGAGTACGAGCAGTACTTC	CASSYGTEYEQYF
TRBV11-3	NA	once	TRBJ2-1	TGTGCCAGCAGCTTAAGGCGTTCGGACTACAATGAGCAGTTCTTC	CASSLRRSDYNEQFF
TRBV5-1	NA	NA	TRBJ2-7	TGCGCCAGCAGCCCGGGATCCACCTACGAGCAGTACTTC	CASSPGSTYEQYF
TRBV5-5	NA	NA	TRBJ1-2	TGTGCCAGCAGCTTGGAGCAGGGATCGGTTGGCTACACCTTC	CASSLEQGSVGYTF
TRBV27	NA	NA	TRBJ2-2	TGTGCCAGCAGTTTATTAGTACAGACGAACACCGGGGAGCTGTTTTTT	CASSLLVQTNTGELFF
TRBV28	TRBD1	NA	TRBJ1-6	TGTGCCAGCAGGCGTCGACAGGGTGACGGTAATTCACCCCTCCACTTT	CASRRRQGDGNSPLHF
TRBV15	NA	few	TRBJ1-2	TGTGCCACCAGCACAGGCAGTGGCGTGTATGGCTACACCTTC	CATSTGSGVYGYTF
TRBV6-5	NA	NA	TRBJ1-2	TGTGCCAGCAGACCCGCGAGCCGGGCTTACACCTTC	CASRPASRAYTF
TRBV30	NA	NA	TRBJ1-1	TGTGCCTGGGGAACCAGGGGCCCTGAAGCTTTCTTT	CAWGTRGPEAFF
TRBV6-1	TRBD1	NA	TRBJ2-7	TGTGCCAGCAGAAGACAGGGGGCAATCGAGCAGTACTTC	CASRRQGAIEQYF
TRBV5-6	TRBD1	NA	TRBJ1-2	TGTGCCAGCAGCCTCGGACAGGGCTACTATGGCTACACCTTC	CASSLGQGYYGYTF
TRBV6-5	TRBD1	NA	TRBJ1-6	TGTGCCTCCCGGACAGGGGCTTCACCCCTCCACTTT	CASRTGASPLHF
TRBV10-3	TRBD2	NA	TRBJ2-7	TGTGCCATAAGTGGGACTAGCGGGAGTCCCTACGAGCAGTACTTC	CAISGTSGSPYEQYF
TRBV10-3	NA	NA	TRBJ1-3	TGTGCCATCAGTGAGTCTTCAGCCCTGGGAAACACCATATATTTT	CAISESSALGNTIYF
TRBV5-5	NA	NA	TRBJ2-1	TGTGCCAGCAGCTTGGGGGCTTCAAATGAGCAGTTCTTC	CASSLGASNEQFF
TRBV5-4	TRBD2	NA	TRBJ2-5	TGTGCCAGCAGCTTTAGCGGGGGGGCAGGAGGAGAGACCCAGTACTTC	CASSFSGGAGGETQYF
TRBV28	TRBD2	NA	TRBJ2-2	TGTGCCAGCAGCCACCCCCCGGGGGGGCCCGGGGAGCTGTTTTTT	CASSHPPGGPGELFF
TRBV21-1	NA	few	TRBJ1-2	TGTGCCAGCGGCCCGGATGGCTACACCTTC	CASGPDGYTF